The 11 T cell receptor beta chains presented below share a single source sample, sequenced in a study of shared clonotypes between healthy human individuals. The table came from immunoSEQ multiplex PCR; TCRdb's copy has only in-frame clones and leaves some out. The sample includes about 680,000 clones, 73% of them seen just once. The specimen was memory CD4+ T cells sorted from blood. Subset defined: CD45RA-negative fraction. Receptors were obtained from a woman in her 30s in good health.

The chain employs TRBV25-1 and TRBJ2-1, with 7 bases fitting TRBD2. CDR3 length equals 16 residues. Trimming removed 4 bases from V and 0 bases from J; junction bases left unmatched: 6. Germline CDR1 and CDR2: MGHDK and SYGVNS. CDR3 sequence: CASSGAGGSSYNEQFF. In DNA, the CDR3 is TGTGCCAGCAGTGGGGCGGGCGGGAGCTCCTACAATGAGCAGTTCTTC.

The chain joins TRBV5-4 to TRBJ2-1; TRBD1 matches 8 bases. Trimming took 3 bases from V and 4 from J; bases not matched to a gene: 9. Germline-derived CDR1 and CDR2 are SGHNT and YYREEE (reference sequence). The CDR3 covers 16 residues. The DNA for the CDR3 is TGTGCCAGCAGCTCCACCCCAGGGGGCTCTTACAATGAGCAGTTCTTC. It is translated as CASSSTPGGSYNEQFF.

The V call is TRBV4-2, the J call TRBJ2-2; D possibly corresponds to TRBD1 (5 bases). Trimming removed 1 base at V and 0 bases at J, with 6 bases between. The germline CDR1 and CDR2 sequences are LGHNA and YNFKEQ. The CDR3 is 15 residues long. The CDR3, as DNA: TGTGCCAGCAGCCAAGGACAGCCGAACACCGGGGAGCTGTTTTTT. This gives the protein CASSQGQPNTGELFF.

The rearrangement links TRBV6-6 to TRBJ1-1; D remains ambiguous. Germline values: CDR1 MNHNY, CDR2 SVGAGI (reference sequence). V was shortened by 5 bases and J by 0 bases, with 13 bases between the two germline ends. The CDR3 length is 15 residues. The CDR3 region is CASSKFAAMNTEAFF. In DNA, the CDR3 is TGTGCCAGCAGTAAATTTGCAGCCATGAACACTGAAGCTTTCTTT.

The table lists this clone with many counts. V and J are TRBV9 and TRBJ2-2; TRBD1 aligns across 8 bases. Germline trimming cut 4 bases from V and 8 bases from J; bases unmatched to any gene: 22. This CDR3 has 19 amino acids. Looked up from germline, CDR1 is SGDLS and CDR2 is YYNGEE. CDR3: CASSPRTGSVTWLVGELFF. The CDR3 nucleotides are TGTGCCAGCAGCCCTCGGACAGGGAGCGTAACCTGGCTCGTAGGGGAGCTGTTTTTT.

This clone was seen once. This chain uses TRBV7-9 with TRBJ2-6; D not resolved. The CDR3 length is 16 residues. The germline CDR1 and CDR2 sequences are SEHNR and FQNEAQ (reference sequence). The V end lost 2 bases, the J end lost 2 bases, and 10 bases lay between the germline ends. The CDR3 DNA follows: TGTGCCAGCAGCTTATATTGGGGAACTGGGGCCAACGTCCTGACTTTC. This sequence encodes CASSLYWGTGANVLTF.

Only one count was recorded for this clone. The rearrangement uses TRBV2 and TRBJ1-1; D gene ambiguous. Trimming pared 4 bases from V and 0 bases from J, leaving 6 bases between. The CDR3 spans 13 residues. CDR1 is SNHLY, CDR2 FYNNEI, per germline. CDR3 DNA sequence: TGTGCCAGCAGTGCCCAGGTGAACACTGAAGCTTTCTTT. Its translation is CASSAQVNTEAFF.

This chain joins TRBV7-2 and TRBJ1-5, with TRBD1 as a possible D gene (5 bases). V was pared by 5 bases and J by 4 bases, with 15 bases between. The CDR3 covers 15 residues. Germline V gene sequence: CDR1 SGHTA, CDR2 FQGNSA. CDR3 sequence: CASSQRRDPNQPQHF. The CDR3 DNA follows: TGTGCCAGCAGCCAGCGTCGGGACCCAAATCAGCCCCAGCATTTT.

A note on this clone: One end of the junction varies from germline; a read error may be responsible. The gene calls are TRBV18 and TRBJ2-3; 8 positions agree with TRBD1. CDR3 length equals 14 residues. Germline V lookup: CDR1 KGHSH, CDR2 LQKENI. The CDR3: CASSQGQGTYTQYF. DNA of the CDR3: TGTGCCAGCTCACAAGGACAGGGCACATATACGCAGTATTTT.

The rearrangement joins TRBV6-5 to TRBJ1-1, with a tentative D call TRBD1 (5 bases). Germline values: CDR1 MNHEY, CDR2 SVGAGI. The CDR3 loop spans 13 amino acids. V lost 4 bases and J lost 4, with 10 bases in between. CDR3 nucleotides: TGTGCCAGCAGTTCCCCAGGGAGCACTGAAGCTTTCTTT. The encoded protein is CASSSPGSTEAFF.

This clone was recorded a few times. The chain couples TRBV19 to TRBJ1-1, with 8 bases matching TRBD1. The CDR3 length is 15 residues. CDR1 and CDR2 (germline): LNHDA, SQIVND (reference sequence). V was clipped by 5 bases and J by 0 bases; unmatched bases: 5. The CDR3 loop reads CASSSRDRLNTEAFF. The DNA for the CDR3 is TGTGCCAGTAGTTCGAGGGACAGGTTGAACACTGAAGCTTTCTTT.